Listed below are T cell receptor beta chains from one sample, sequenced in a study of regulatory T cells in long-lasting Graves disease. TCRdb redid the calling of the multiplex PCR reads with MiXCR, one entry per CDR3 protein. The sample includes approximately 400,000 distinct CDR3 sequences, under 15% of them seen just once. These same data were also listed under a study on T cells in Graves' hyperthyroidism and ophthalmopathy.

Sequencing was performed on peripheral blood mononuclear cells (PBMCs), taken at new diagnosis, from a patient treated with antithyroid drugs. The source is a young woman with Graves disease. Both conserved end residues are part of each CDR3. A D gene is named only where the DNA matches it firmly. The size entry is marked missing in some rows and otherwise reads once, few, many or a size class.

d_call clone_size j_call v_call cdr3_aa cdr3_nt
- - TRBJ2-2 TRBV9 CASSADSTSTGELFF TGTGCCAGCAGCGCCGACAGTACTAGCACCGGGGAGCTGTTTTTT
- - TRBJ2-2 TRBV7-6 CASSSRSSENTGELFF TGTGCCAGCAGCTCCCGGTCTTCGGAGAACACCGGGGAGCTGTTTTTT
- many TRBJ1-3 TRBV18 CASSPGTSSGNTIYF TGTGCCAGCTCACCCGGGACTTCCTCTGGAAACACCATATATTTT
- few TRBJ2-7 TRBV20-1 CSASQPGVYEQYF TGCAGTGCTAGCCAGCCGGGAGTCTACGAGCAGTACTTC
- many TRBJ1-1 TRBV4-2 CASSQGRGQAFF TGTGCCAGCAGCCAAGGAAGGGGACAAGCTTTCTTT
- many TRBJ1-5 TRBV20-1 CSARERGFQPQHF TGCAGTGCTAGGGAAAGGGGTTTTCAGCCCCAGCATTTT
TRBD1 many TRBJ1-2 TRBV18 CASSPPADRAFSRNYGYTF TGTGCCAGCTCACCACCGGCGGACAGGGCTTTTTCACGTAACTATGGCTACACCTTC
TRBD2 many TRBJ2-7 TRBV9 CASSPRLAGGEQYF TGTGCCAGCAGCCCGCGACTAGCGGGAGGCGAGCAGTACTTC
TRBD2 many TRBJ2-7 TRBV13 CASSPRLAGGYEQYF TGTGCCAGCAGTCCCCGACTAGCGGGAGGGTACGAGCAGTACTTC
- many TRBJ1-6 TRBV13 CASSPQGGRNSPLHF TGTGCCAGCAGCCCTCAGGGTGGGCGTAATTCACCCCTCCACTTT
TRBD1 - TRBJ2-7 TRBV24-1 CAPRDRSYEQYF TGTGCCCCCCGGGACAGGTCCTACGAGCAGTACTTC
TRBD1 many TRBJ1-1 TRBV29-1 CSVLFYGTGTGYRTPGAFF TGCAGCGTCCTATTTTATGGGACCGGGACAGGGTATCGCACACCAGGAGCTTTCTTT
TRBD1 many TRBJ1-2 TRBV28 CASSYGTGPYGYTF TGTGCCAGCAGTTACGGGACAGGACCCTATGGCTACACCTTC
- many TRBJ2-1 TRBV11-2 CASSAVGGSSYNEQFF TGTGCCAGCAGCGCAGTGGGCGGAAGCTCCTACAATGAGCAGTTCTTC
- many TRBJ2-7 TRBV7-9 CASSFAGPSHPTRFYEQYF TGTGCCAGCAGCTTCGCGGGACCGAGCCATCCCACCCGTTTCTACGAGCAGTACTTC
- many TRBJ2-7 TRBV3-1 CASSQGRGYEQYF TGTGCCAGCAGCCAGGGCAGGGGCTACGAGCAGTACTTC
TRBD2 many TRBJ2-1 TRBV5-1 CASSFGLTSGIYNEQFF TGCGCCAGCAGCTTTGGGCTGACTAGCGGGATATACAATGAGCAGTTCTTC
TRBD2 many TRBJ2-5 TRBV14 CASSQLAGGRETQYF TGTGCCAGCAGCCAACTAGCGGGAGGGCGGGAGACCCAGTACTTC
TRBD2 - TRBJ2-4 TRBV11-2 CASSQRLGLAKYNEQYF TGCGCCAGCAGCCAAAGGCTGGGACTAGCGAAATACAATGAGCAGTACTTC
- few TRBJ2-6 TRBV20-1 CSASGGLSGANVLTF TGCAGTGCTAGTGGTGGACTCTCTGGGGCCAACGTCCTGACTTTC
- many TRBJ2-1 TRBV29-1 CSAPSGEKNEQFF TGCAGCGCACCCTCAGGGGAGAAGAATGAGCAGTTCTTC
TRBD2 - TRBJ2-3 TRBV20-1 CSARSLAGAESDTQYF TGCAGTGCTAGGTCCCTAGCGGGGGCTGAGTCAGATACGCAGTATTTT
TRBD1 many TRBJ1-6 TRBV2 CASSDILKRDRGSPLHF TGTGCCAGCAGTGATATCCTGAAACGGGACAGGGGGTCACCCCTCCACTTT
TRBD1 many TRBJ2-2 TRBV7-9 CASSWTGRDTGELFF TGTGCCAGCAGCTGGACAGGGCGAGACACCGGGGAGCTGTTTTTT
TRBD2 many TRBJ2-5 TRBV20-1 CSAETSGNNQETQYF TGCAGTGCTGAGACTAGCGGAAACAACCAAGAGACCCAGTACTTC
TRBD2 many TRBJ2-7 TRBV28 CATRTSRTYEQYF TGTGCCACCCGGACTAGCAGAACCTACGAGCAGTACTTC
TRBD2 few TRBJ2-7 TRBV5-1 CASRDLAGSYEQYF TGCGCCAGCCGCGACTTAGCGGGGTCCTACGAGCAGTACTTC
- many TRBJ2-7 TRBV10-3 CATRGETGRSVYEQYF TGTGCCACCAGGGGGGAAACAGGGCGGTCAGTGTACGAGCAGTACTTC
- many TRBJ2-1 TRBV20-1 CSAGGLQEQFF TGCAGTGCAGGGGGTTTGCAAGAGCAGTTCTTC
- many TRBJ2-1 TRBV15 CATSRDEGGEQFF TGTGCCACCAGCAGAGATGAGGGAGGTGAGCAGTTCTTC
- - TRBJ1-1 TRBV6-2/TRBV6-3 CASSTQNTEAFF TGTGCCAGCAGCACACAGAACACTGAAGCTTTCTTT
- few TRBJ2-2 TRBV7-6 CASSSTASSSPGELFF TGTGCCAGCAGCTCCACGGCCTCAAGCAGTCCCGGGGAGCTGTTTTTT
- many TRBJ2-7 TRBV11-2 CASSHVLGEQYF TGTGCCAGCAGCCACGTTTTAGGGGAGCAGTACTTC
TRBD2 many TRBJ2-1 TRBV29-1 CSVEGGLAGGYNEQFF TGCAGCGTTGAAGGGGGACTAGCGGGAGGGTACAATGAGCAGTTCTTC
- many TRBJ2-6 TRBV27 CASSLATGTGANVLTF TGTGCCAGCAGTTTGGCTACAGGGACCGGGGCCAACGTCCTGACTTTC